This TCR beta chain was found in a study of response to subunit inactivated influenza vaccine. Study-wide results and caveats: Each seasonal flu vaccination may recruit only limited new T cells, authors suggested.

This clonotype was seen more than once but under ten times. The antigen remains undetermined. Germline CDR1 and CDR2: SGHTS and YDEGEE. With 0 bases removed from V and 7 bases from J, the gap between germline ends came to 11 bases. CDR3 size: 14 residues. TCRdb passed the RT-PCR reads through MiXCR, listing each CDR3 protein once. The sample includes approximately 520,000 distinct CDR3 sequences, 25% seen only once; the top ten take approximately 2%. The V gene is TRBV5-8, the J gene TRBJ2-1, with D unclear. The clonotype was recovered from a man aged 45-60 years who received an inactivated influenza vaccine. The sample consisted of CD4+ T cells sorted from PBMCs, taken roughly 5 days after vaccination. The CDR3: CASSLVSANNEQFF. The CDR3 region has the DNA TGTGCCAGCAGCTTGGTGTCTGCTAATAATGAGCAGTTCTTC.